This is a list of T cell receptor beta chains from one sample in a study of T-cell reconstitution after alpha-beta-depleted transplantation in children. From the PCR reads, TCRdb called clonotypes with MiXCR, one entry per CDR3 protein. Seen here are 450,000 to 600,000 distinct CDR3 sequences, 13% observed once, and the top ten hold about 2%. This specimen consisted of PBMCs, mostly from graft donor cells, obtained 360 days after TCRalphabeta/CD19-depleted stem cell transplant. These receptors all stem from a male patient younger than 18 who had a stem cell transplant for acute myeloid leukemia, so the T cells may come from the graft donor. Both conserved end residues are part of each CDR3. D genes are given only for firm matches. Only part of the rows carry a size: once, few, many, or a class if the clone is expanded.

v_gene: TRBV20-1; len: 15; j_gene: TRBJ1-1; abundance: NA; d_gene: NA; CDR3nt: TGCAGTGCTCCAAGACAAGGGGCGATAAACACTGAAGCTTTCTTT; CDR3aa: CSAPRQGAINTEAFF
v_gene: TRBV12-3/TRBV12-4; len: 13; j_gene: TRBJ2-1; abundance: NA; d_gene: NA; CDR3nt: TGTGCCAGCAGGATCCTACCCTACAATGAGCAGTTCTTC; CDR3aa: CASRILPYNEQFF
v_gene: TRBV20-1; len: 15; j_gene: TRBJ2-1; abundance: few; d_gene: TRBD2; CDR3nt: TGCAGTGCAGCTCTAGCGGGAGGACCCTACAATGAGCAGTTCTTC; CDR3aa: CSAALAGGPYNEQFF
v_gene: TRBV5-1; len: 15; j_gene: TRBJ2-2; abundance: many; d_gene: NA; CDR3nt: TGCGCCAGCAGCTTGGTCGGGGGAAACACCGGGGAGCTGTTTTTT; CDR3aa: CASSLVGGNTGELFF
v_gene: TRBV4-3; len: 15; j_gene: TRBJ2-3; abundance: few; d_gene: TRBD2; CDR3nt: TGCGCCAGCAGCCAAGTGGCGGGAGAGTCAGATACGCAGTATTTT; CDR3aa: CASSQVAGESDTQYF
v_gene: TRBV28; len: 16; j_gene: TRBJ2-3; abundance: NA; d_gene: NA; CDR3nt: TGTGCCAGCAGTAACCCAAGCAGAAGGGGCACAGATACGCAGTATTTT; CDR3aa: CASSNPSRRGTDTQYF
v_gene: TRBV10-3; len: 15; j_gene: TRBJ2-7; abundance: NA; d_gene: TRBD2; CDR3nt: TGTGCCATCAGTGTCCTAGCGGGAGACTCCTACGAGCAGTACTTC; CDR3aa: CAISVLAGDSYEQYF
v_gene: TRBV12-3/TRBV12-4; len: 14; j_gene: TRBJ1-1; abundance: NA; d_gene: NA; CDR3nt: TGTGCCAGCAGTTTGGGCCCACTGAGCACTGAAGCTTTCTTT; CDR3aa: CASSLGPLSTEAFF
v_gene: TRBV10-3; len: 16; j_gene: TRBJ2-7; abundance: few; d_gene: TRBD2; CDR3nt: TGTGCCATCAGTGAGTCTCTAGCGGGAGGTTCCTACGAGCAGTACTTC; CDR3aa: CAISESLAGGSYEQYF
v_gene: TRBV27; len: 14; j_gene: TRBJ2-7; abundance: many; d_gene: TRBD1; CDR3nt: TGTGCCAGCAGTTTACTGGGGACAGTCTACGAGCAGTACTTC; CDR3aa: CASSLLGTVYEQYF
v_gene: TRBV20-1; len: 16; j_gene: TRBJ2-3; abundance: few; d_gene: NA; CDR3nt: TGCAGTGCCCAATCATGGGACACCACTAGCACAGATACGCAGTATTTT; CDR3aa: CSAQSWDTTSTDTQYF
v_gene: TRBV3-1; len: 11; j_gene: TRBJ2-7; abundance: many; d_gene: NA; CDR3nt: TGTGCCAGCAGCCAAGTTTACGAGCAGTACTTC; CDR3aa: CASSQVYEQYF
v_gene: TRBV12-3/TRBV12-4; len: 14; j_gene: TRBJ2-1; abundance: few; d_gene: NA; CDR3nt: TGTGCCAGCAGTCCCCGGGTAGACTACAATGAGCAGTTCTTC; CDR3aa: CASSPRVDYNEQFF
v_gene: TRBV29-1; len: 15; j_gene: TRBJ2-2; abundance: many; d_gene: TRBD1; CDR3nt: TGCAGCGTGGGGACAGGGGGCGCGGGAACCGGGGAGCTGTTTTTT; CDR3aa: CSVGTGGAGTGELFF
v_gene: TRBV29-1; len: 13; j_gene: TRBJ2-7; abundance: few; d_gene: NA; CDR3nt: TGCAGCGGACGGGATCGGGTAACCTACGAGCAGTACTTC; CDR3aa: CSGRDRVTYEQYF
v_gene: TRBV11-3; len: 17; j_gene: TRBJ2-3; abundance: many; d_gene: NA; CDR3nt: TGTGCCAGCAGCCTCCCCTTGGGAGCCCAGAGAAGGGATACGCAGTATTTT; CDR3aa: CASSLPLGAQRRDTQYF
v_gene: TRBV5-6; len: 11; j_gene: TRBJ2-3; abundance: many; d_gene: TRBD1; CDR3nt: TGTGCCAGCAGCTCGGACAGGGGGTTGTATTTT; CDR3aa: CASSSDRGLYF
v_gene: TRBV2; len: 17; j_gene: TRBJ2-3; abundance: NA; d_gene: TRBD2; CDR3nt: TGTGCCAGCAGTGGGAGCGGGAGTTTCTTTGGGACAGATACGCAGTATTTT; CDR3aa: CASSGSGSFFGTDTQYF
v_gene: TRBV4-3; len: 19; j_gene: TRBJ2-7; abundance: few; d_gene: NA; CDR3nt: TGCGCCAGCAGCCAAGATTCGGTTTGGGGGGCAGGAAGCTCCTACGAGCAGTACTTC; CDR3aa: CASSQDSVWGAGSSYEQYF
v_gene: TRBV7-6; len: 16; j_gene: TRBJ2-1; abundance: NA; d_gene: TRBD2; CDR3nt: TGTGCCAGCAGCTTAGATAGCGGGAGCTCCTACAATGAGCAGTTCTTC; CDR3aa: CASSLDSGSSYNEQFF
v_gene: TRBV18; len: 17; j_gene: TRBJ2-3; abundance: NA; d_gene: TRBD2; CDR3nt: TGTGCCAGCTCACCACTACTAGCGGGATTGAGGACAGATACGCAGTATTTT; CDR3aa: CASSPLLAGLRTDTQYF
v_gene: TRBV28; len: 16; j_gene: TRBJ2-2; abundance: NA; d_gene: TRBD1; CDR3nt: TGTGCCAGCGGGACAGGGGGCGGTTTAAACACCGGGGAGCTGTTTTTT; CDR3aa: CASGTGGGLNTGELFF
v_gene: TRBV2; len: 16; j_gene: TRBJ2-2; abundance: NA; d_gene: NA; CDR3nt: TGTGCCAGCAGTGAATGGTCGGTCCAGAACACCGGGGAGCTGTTTTTT; CDR3aa: CASSEWSVQNTGELFF
v_gene: TRBV12-3/TRBV12-4; len: 13; j_gene: TRBJ1-2; abundance: many; d_gene: NA; CDR3nt: TGTGCCAGCAGTCCCTGGACAACCTATGGCTACACCTTC; CDR3aa: CASSPWTTYGYTF
v_gene: TRBV12-3/TRBV12-4; len: 17; j_gene: TRBJ2-3; abundance: NA; d_gene: TRBD2; CDR3nt: TGTGCCAGCACCTTCAGGATGGCGGGAGGCGGCACAGATACGCAGTATTTT; CDR3aa: CASTFRMAGGGTDTQYF
v_gene: TRBV6-4; len: 17; j_gene: TRBJ2-3; abundance: few; d_gene: NA; CDR3nt: TGTGCCAGCAGTGAGCCGTCTAGGGCCCGGCGCACAGATACGCAGTATTTT; CDR3aa: CASSEPSRARRTDTQYF
v_gene: TRBV29-1; len: 13; j_gene: TRBJ2-3; abundance: many; d_gene: TRBD1; CDR3nt: TGCAGCGACTCTCCGGGACAGGGCGATCCGCAGTATTTT; CDR3aa: CSDSPGQGDPQYF
v_gene: TRBV21-1; len: 14; j_gene: TRBJ2-5; abundance: NA; d_gene: NA; CDR3nt: TGTGCCAGCAGCAAATCGGACAGGGTTGAGACCCAGTACTTC; CDR3aa: CASSKSDRVETQYF
v_gene: TRBV5-1; len: 15; j_gene: TRBJ2-7; abundance: many; d_gene: TRBD2; CDR3nt: TGCGCCAGCAGCTTTGGACTAGCGGGGACCTACGAGCAGTACTTC; CDR3aa: CASSFGLAGTYEQYF
v_gene: TRBV6-5; len: 17; j_gene: TRBJ2-1; abundance: NA; d_gene: TRBD2; CDR3nt: TGTGCCAGCAGTTACTCCGCGGGAGGCCGGGCCTACAATGAGCAGTTCTTC; CDR3aa: CASSYSAGGRAYNEQFF
v_gene: TRBV14; len: 17; j_gene: TRBJ2-2; abundance: few; d_gene: TRBD2; CDR3nt: TGTGCCAGCAGCCAATGGACTAGCGGGGCGAACACCGGGGAGCTGTTTTTT; CDR3aa: CASSQWTSGANTGELFF
v_gene: TRBV29-1; len: 14; j_gene: TRBJ1-5; abundance: NA; d_gene: TRBD1; CDR3nt: TGCAGCGTCGGACAGGGGGTTGGGAATCAGCCCCAGCATTTT; CDR3aa: CSVGQGVGNQPQHF
v_gene: TRBV20-1; len: 12; j_gene: TRBJ2-5; abundance: NA; d_gene: NA; CDR3nt: TGCAGTGCTAGGCTCCTCGGTGCGACCCAGTACTTC; CDR3aa: CSARLLGATQYF